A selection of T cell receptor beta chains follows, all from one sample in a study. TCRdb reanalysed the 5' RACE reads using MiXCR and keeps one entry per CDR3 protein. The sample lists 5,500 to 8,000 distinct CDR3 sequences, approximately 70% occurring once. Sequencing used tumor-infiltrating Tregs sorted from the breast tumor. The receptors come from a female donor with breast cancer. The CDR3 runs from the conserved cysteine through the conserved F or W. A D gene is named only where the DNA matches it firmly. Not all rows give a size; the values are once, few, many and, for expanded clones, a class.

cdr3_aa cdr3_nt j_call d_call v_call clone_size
CSARAGGGTEAFF TGCAGTGCTAGAGCAGGGGGAGGGACTGAAGCTTTCTTT TRBJ1-1 TRBD1 TRBV20-1 once
CASSSLGGTQYF TGTGCTAGCAGCTCACTTGGGGGGACCCAGTACTTC TRBJ2-5 - TRBV7-7 -
CASSFEGTSTDTQYF TGCGCCAGCAGCTTTGAGGGGACTTCCACAGATACGCAGTATTTT TRBJ2-3 - TRBV5-1 -
CASSVQSETQYF TGTGCCAGCAGTGTACAGAGCGAGACCCAGTACTTC TRBJ2-5 - TRBV12-3/TRBV12-4 -
CASSPSRGEYQETQYF TGTGCCAGCAGCCCTAGTCGTGGAGAGTACCAAGAGACCCAGTACTTC TRBJ2-5 - TRBV11-2 -
CASSLGWNTEAFF TGTGCCAGCAGCTTGGGGTGGAACACTGAAGCTTTCTTT TRBJ1-1 - TRBV7-3 -
CSASGERAHSGNTIYF TGCAGTGCTAGTGGGGAGAGGGCTCACTCTGGAAACACCATATATTTT TRBJ1-3 - TRBV20-1 -
CASSPIPYGYTF TGTGCCAGCAGCCCCATACCTTATGGCTACACCTTC TRBJ1-2 - TRBV7-2 -
CASSRRGGRGNEQFF TGTGCCAGCAGCCGACGAGGCGGGAGGGGCAATGAGCAGTTCTTC TRBJ2-1 TRBD2 TRBV7-3 once
CSATSRDRFHEQYF TGCAGTGCTACTTCCCGGGACAGGTTCCACGAGCAGTACTTC TRBJ2-7 TRBD1 TRBV20-1 few
CAWSGVHKNQPQHF TGTGCCTGGAGTGGCGTACACAAGAATCAGCCCCAGCATTTT TRBJ1-5 - TRBV30 -
CATSKGTGPGGTLHF TGCGCCACCTCGAAAGGGACAGGCCCTGGAGGGACCCTCCACTTT TRBJ1-6 TRBD1 TRBV5-1 -
CATSRDFAGSNEQFF TGTGCCACCAGCAGAGATTTTGCAGGTAGCAATGAGCAGTTCTTC TRBJ2-1 - TRBV15 once
CSARIPRQAGYTF TGCAGTGCTAGGATCCCTCGACAGGCCGGCTACACCTTC TRBJ1-2 - TRBV20-1 -
CSAGQGGYGYTF TGCAGTGCTGGACAGGGAGGCTATGGCTACACCTTC TRBJ1-2 TRBD1 TRBV20-1 -
CASSPGQNTGELFF TGTGCCAGCAGCCCCGGACAGAACACCGGGGAGCTGTTTTTT TRBJ2-2 - TRBV7-2 -
CASSSEDSGGQYF TGTGCCAGCAGTTCCGAGGATAGCGGCGGGCAGTACTTC TRBJ2-7 - TRBV28 once
CASSQDPGTARTGELFF TGCGCCAGCAGCCAAGATCCTGGGACAGCTCGGACCGGGGAGCTGTTTTTT TRBJ2-2 TRBD1 TRBV4-1 -
CASSFRAGGVGYTF TGTGCCAGCAGTTTTCGGGCAGGCGGGGTTGGCTACACCTTC TRBJ1-2 - TRBV12-3/TRBV12-4 few
CASSGVGTASDF TGTGCCAGCAGCGGCGTCGGGACAGCGAGTGACTTC TRBJ2-1 TRBD1 TRBV7-9 few
CASSKGALGYTF TGCGCCAGCAGCAAGGGGGCGCTTGGCTACACCTTC TRBJ1-2 TRBD1 TRBV5-1 -
CASSPRPGQGYGYTF TGTGCCAGCAGCCCACGTCCCGGGCAGGGGTATGGCTACACCTTC TRBJ1-2 - TRBV6-1 -
CASSFGDRVNTEAFF TGCGCCAGCAGCTTTGGGGACAGGGTGAACACTGAAGCTTTCTTT TRBJ1-1 TRBD1 TRBV5-1 -
CATSTDRRGGRGETQYF TGTGCCACCAGCACAGACCGACGTGGTGGGAGGGGTGAGACCCAGTACTTC TRBJ2-5 TRBD2 TRBV15 -
CASSPTGTAANTGELFF TGTGCCAGCAGTCCAACCGGGACAGCCGCGAACACCGGGGAGCTGTTTTTT TRBJ2-2 TRBD1 TRBV27 once
CASSYRLAGSGDTQYF TGTGCCAGCAGCTACCGACTAGCAGGTTCGGGAGATACGCAGTATTTT TRBJ2-3 TRBD2 TRBV13 few
CASSRREGYRETQYF TGCGCCAGCAGCCGCCGTGAGGGTTATCGGGAGACCCAGTACTTC TRBJ2-5 - TRBV5-1 -
CSAGIDGDYGYTF TGCAGTGCTGGGATCGATGGGGACTATGGCTACACCTTC TRBJ1-2 - TRBV20-1 -
CASCPPGVADTQYF TGTGCCAGCTGCCCTCCGGGAGTTGCGGATACGCAGTATTTT TRBJ2-3 - TRBV7-3 -
CSARQGSTYNEQFF TGCAGTGCTAGACAGGGATCAACCTACAATGAGCAGTTCTTC TRBJ2-1 - TRBV20-1 once
CASSLERGITDTQYF TGTGCCAGCAGCCTGGAGCGGGGAATCACAGATACGCAGTATTTT TRBJ2-3 TRBD2 TRBV2 -
CASSFTSGRGYEQYF TGCGCCAGCAGCTTCACTAGCGGGAGAGGATACGAGCAGTACTTC TRBJ2-7 TRBD2 TRBV5-1 -
CASNLAGTGEQYF TGTGCCAGCAACTTGGCCGGGACAGGGGAGCAGTACTTC TRBJ2-7 TRBD1 TRBV5-6 -
CSARVGGSNQPQHF TGCAGTGCTAGAGTAGGAGGGTCAAATCAGCCCCAGCATTTT TRBJ1-5 - TRBV20-1 few
CAWSGQLAGVLF TGTGCCTGGAGCGGTCAACTAGCGGGAGTCCTCTTC TRBJ2-7 TRBD2 TRBV30 -
CASSYSGDYGYTF TGTGCCAGCAGTTACTCCGGGGACTATGGCTACACCTTC TRBJ1-2 - TRBV6-6 once
CAISRQMSSYNSPLHF TGTGCCATCAGTAGACAGATGAGCTCCTATAATTCACCCCTCCACTTT TRBJ1-6 - TRBV10-3 -
CASSLADRTQQFF TGTGCCAGCAGCTTAGCTGACAGGACCCAGCAGTTCTTC TRBJ2-1 - TRBV7-3 -
CSARRDGWEQFF TGCAGTGCTAGGCGGGACGGTTGGGAGCAGTTCTTC TRBJ2-1 - TRBV20-1 -
CSARDPATGPYEQYF TGCAGTGCTAGAGATCCAGCCACCGGACCCTACGAGCAGTACTTC TRBJ2-7 - TRBV20-1 -
CASSPLDGRKGYEQYF TGTGCCAGCAGTCCCCTGGACGGCCGAAAGGGGTACGAGCAGTACTTC TRBJ2-7 - TRBV27 -
CASSARVRQNAGELFF TGCGCCAGCAGCGCACGCGTCAGACAGAACGCCGGGGAGCTGTTTTTT TRBJ2-2 - TRBV5-1 -
CSARSPLYNEQFF TGCAGTGCTAGGTCCCCCCTCTACAATGAGCAGTTCTTC TRBJ2-1 - TRBV20-1 few
CASKDSGAFYEQYF TGTGCCAGCAAGGACAGTGGGGCTTTCTACGAGCAGTACTTC TRBJ2-7 - TRBV12-3/TRBV12-4 -
CASSPGFGGFAEAFF TGCGCCAGCAGCCCGGGATTCGGGGGTTTCGCTGAAGCTTTCTTT TRBJ1-1 - TRBV5-1 large
CAISESMPGIAPGTQYF TGTGCCATCAGTGAGTCGATGCCAGGGATCGCCCCCGGGACCCAGTACTTC TRBJ2-5 - TRBV10-3 few
CASSLSFGPAGGPDTQYF TGCGCCAGCAGCTTGAGTTTCGGTCCGGCGGGAGGCCCAGATACGCAGTATTTT TRBJ2-3 TRBD2 TRBV5-1 -
CASSTGNTGELFF TGCGCCAGCAGCACCGGAAACACCGGGGAGCTGTTTTTT TRBJ2-2 - TRBV5-1 -
CASSQDTRGPGGANVLTF TGTGCCAGCAGCCAAGACACGCGAGGGCCGGGCGGGGCCAACGTCCTGACTTTC TRBJ2-6 - TRBV4-2 -
CASSGPPNYGYTF TGTGCCAGCAGTGGTCCACCTAACTATGGCTACACCTTC TRBJ1-2 - TRBV6-5 -
CAWSVYGGTEAFF TGTGCCTGGAGTGTATACGGGGGCACTGAAGCTTTCTTT TRBJ1-1 - TRBV30 -
CASSLQATGFGELFF TGTGCCAGCAGCTTACAGGCAACAGGTTTCGGGGAGCTGTTTTTT TRBJ2-2 - TRBV7-2 -
CASSSLLEPRLLNRNEQFF TGTGCCAGCAGCTCACTTCTAGAGCCCCGTCTTTTGAATAGGAATGAGCAGTTCTTC TRBJ2-1 - TRBV5-6 once
CASSLTDGSYNEQFF TGTGCCAGCAGCTTAACGGACGGTTCCTACAATGAGCAGTTCTTC TRBJ2-1 - TRBV7-9 -